These T cell receptor beta chains were read from a single sample in a study of blood T cell repertoires in COVID-19. Sequenced by immunoSEQ multiplex PCR; TCRdb stores in-frame clones only, minus some. The sample lists about 86,000 clones; 75% to 90% were seen once. Sample: peripheral blood. These receptors were taken from an elderly woman with active or convalescent COVID-19. The CDR3 runs from the conserved cysteine through the conserved F or W. D genes are given only for firm matches.

D	V	CDR3
.	TRBV6-4	CASSDGATDTQYF
.	TRBV3-1/TRBV3-2	CASSRLPSATGGSDTQYF
.	TRBV23-1	CASNPTCSYEQYF
.	TRBV6-4	CASSGQANTGELFF
TRBD2	TRBV25-1	CACLTSGGSNTGELFF
TRBD1	TRBV7-2	CASSTDRGRQETQYF
TRBD2	TRBV11-2	CASSTSRGAGGQETQYF
TRBD1	TRBV14	CASSPERQGHTEAFF
TRBD1	TRBV7-3	CASSLQQGAYNEQFF
.	TRBV12-5	CASGFGGGPDTQYF
.	TRBV29-1	CSVVKHALGGLETQYF
TRBD1	TRBV5-1	CASSVSGTAEAFF
.	TRBV4-3	CASSQDHSSGLNYGYTF
.	TRBV29-1	CSVDVRGYNEQFF
.	TRBV28	CASSLNLGGVATNEKLFF
.	TRBV5-5	CASSLWSGYEQYF
TRBD2	TRBV11-3	CASSRVSGGTDTQYF
TRBD2	TRBV7-8	CASSRGREGEQFF
.	TRBV11-2	CASSLEGVSTEAFF
TRBD1	TRBV11-2	CASSLMGTGSSGNTIYF
TRBD2	TRBV4-3	CASSLRTSGGASGETQYF
TRBD1	TRBV6-5	CASSWSGTGNQPQHF
TRBD1	TRBV6-5	CASSPRQGVQNEQFF
.	TRBV7-2	CASSLVGRGRFSYNEQFF
TRBD2	TRBV3-1/TRBV3-2	CASSPGLAGTSYNEQFF
TRBD2	TRBV19	CASSSGLAGGADTGELFF
.	TRBV5-4	CASSLQGGAENSYTF
.	TRBV9	CASSPRVLPNTEAFF
.	TRBV19	CASQGRSSNQPQHF
.	TRBV7-9	CASSPTRGSYEQYF
.	TRBV11-2	CASSLDPWRGTEAFF
TRBD1	TRBV19	CASSIYETGALPAGYTF
.	TRBV19	CASSIARTDRANEQFF
.	TRBV19	CASSIPPASYNEQFF
TRBD1	TRBV7-3	CASSQDRDTEAFF
.	TRBV14	CASSQRDLWFRFNEQFF
.	TRBV7-9	CASSPSGGLYSYGELFF
.	TRBV24-1	CATSDLPGGDSPLHF
.	TRBV9	CASSPKGTGELFF
.	TRBV6-6	CASSSLGSTNEQFF
.	TRBV25-1	CASSGGGLQPQHF
.	TRBV4-1	CASSQDSGVVGGNEKLFF
.	TRBV11-2	CASSRLGNTIYF
TRBD1	TRBV6-5	CASTPPGQGWYGYTF
.	TRBV6-5	CASTLAGGTGELFF
TRBD1	TRBV5-1	CASSPLTGGATEAFF
TRBD2	TRBV7-2	CASSPQIAGGPYEQYF
.	TRBV5-4	CASSLQGTSSETQYF
.	TRBV5-1	CASSSDSRSYEQYF
.	TRBV2	CASRGTVSRVARGNTIYF
.	TRBV3-1/TRBV3-2	CASSQDQGFQETQYF
TRBD1	TRBV5-1	CASNRGPDETQYF
TRBD1	TRBV7-8	CASSEDRALFGYTF
.	TRBV25-1	CASSVIYEQYF
.	TRBV28	CASSRGAHYGYTF
TRBD1	TRBV2	CANRDREILRTQYF
TRBD2	TRBV5-1	CASSLGAGGRTDTQYF